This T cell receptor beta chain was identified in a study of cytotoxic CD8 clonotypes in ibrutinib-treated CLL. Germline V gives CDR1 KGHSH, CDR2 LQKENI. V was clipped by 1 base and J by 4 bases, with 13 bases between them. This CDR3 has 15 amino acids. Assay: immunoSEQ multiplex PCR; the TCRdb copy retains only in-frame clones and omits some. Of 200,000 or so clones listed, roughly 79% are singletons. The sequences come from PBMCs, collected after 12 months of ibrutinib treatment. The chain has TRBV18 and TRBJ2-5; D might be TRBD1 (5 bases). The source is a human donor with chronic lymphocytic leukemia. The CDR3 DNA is TGTGCCAGCTCACCACAGGAAATTAGGGGAGAGACCCAGTACTTC. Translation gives CASSPQEIRGETQYF.